This passage covers 22 T cell receptor beta chains from one sample sequenced in a study of T-cell memory formation after mild COVID-19. MiXCR was run by TCRdb on the 5' RACE reads, yielding one entry per CDR3 protein. The sample has about 450,000 distinct CDR3 sequences, around a quarter seen once. The material sequenced was PBMCs or a T cell subset sorted from them (not recorded which). Source of these receptors: an adult woman who had mild COVID-19 (a few samples of this study predate the infection). Cell type and time point are not known.

V gene TRBV5-1 combines with J gene TRBJ2-7; possibly TRBD2 for D (6 bases). CDR1 and CDR2 from the germline V gene are SGHRS and YFSETQ. Trimming removed 4 bases at V and 7 bases at J, with 24 bases between. The CDR3 consists of 16 residues. CDR3 sequence: CASSPTGTQQRMEQYF. Here the CDR3 DNA reads TGCGCCAGCAGCCCTACCGGGACTCAGCAAAGGATGGAGCAGTACTTC.

The genes are TRBV7-9 and TRBJ2-3; D possibly uses TRBD1 or TRBD2 (5 bases each). Germline CDR1 is SEHNR and CDR2 is FQNEAQ (reference sequence). CDR3 length: 16 residues. V lost 5 bases and J lost 0, with 15 bases in between. CDR3 nucleotide sequence: TGTGCCAGCAGCCCAGTAAGAGGGGCTAGCACAGATACGCAGTATTTT. As protein: CASSPVRGASTDTQYF.

Only a few counts were recorded for this clonotype. One end of the junction varies from germline; a read error may be responsible. The chain combines TRBV7-2 with TRBJ2-3, with 7 positions matching TRBD1. Germline V lookup: CDR1 SGHTA, CDR2 FQGNSA. The CDR3 sequence is 15 residues long. The CDR3 nucleotides are TGTGCCAGCAGCTTGGGGTCCCGAGGGACAGCTACGCAGTATTTT. Translating gives CASSLGSRGTATQYF. The full variable domain, rest sourced from reference TRBV7-2 and TRBJ2-3, is GAGVSQSPSNKVTEKGKDVELRCDPISGHTALYWYRQSLGQGLEFLIYFQGNSAPDKSGLPSDRFSAERTGGSVSTLTIQRTQQEDSAVYLCASSLGSRGTATQYFGPGTRLTVL.

The rearrangement uses TRBV20-1 and TRBJ2-3, with unresolved D. V was clipped by 1 base and J by 2 bases, with 19 bases between them. The CDR3 is 17 amino acids. Germline values: CDR1 DFQATT, CDR2 SNEGSKA (reference sequence). The CDR3 loop reads CSARVFRRRLDTDTQYF. The CDR3, as DNA: TGCAGTGCTAGAGTTTTCCGTCGTAGACTCGACACAGATACGCAGTATTTT.

This clonotype has only a few counts. The rearrangement joins TRBV3-1 to TRBJ1-5; 9 nucleotides align to TRBD1. Per the germline V gene, CDR1 is LGHDT and CDR2 is YNNKEL (reference sequence). The CDR3 sequence is 12 residues long. The CDR3: CASGQGYQPQHF. CDR3 bases: TGTGCTTCGGGACAGGGCTATCAGCCCCAGCATTTT.

This clonotype was observed a handful of times. The rearrangement links TRBV2 to TRBJ2-1, with 10 bases aligning to TRBD2. CDR3 size: 15 residues. Germline assignment: CDR1 SNHLY and CDR2 FYNNEI. V dropped 4 bases and J dropped 8; count of bases not matched to a gene: 8. The CDR3 here is CASSVQAGGRDEQFF. The CDR3 DNA follows: TGTGCCAGCAGTGTACAAGCGGGAGGGCGGGATGAGCAGTTCTTC. Full variable domain (missing parts from reference TRBV2 and TRBJ2-1): EPEVTQTPSHQVTQMGQEVILRCVPISNHLYFYWYRQILGQKVEFLVSFYNNEISEKSEIFDDQFSVERPDGSNFTLKIRSTKLEDSAMYFCASSVQAGGRDEQFFGPGTRLTVL.

This clonotype was observed at least ten times. The chain links TRBV7-2 to TRBJ2-1, with D unclear. The CDR3 sequence is 15 residues long. V lost 1 base and J lost 0, with 7 bases in between. Germline V gene lookup returns CDR1 SGHTA and CDR2 FQGNSA. The CDR3 loop is CASSLDYTSYNEQFF. CDR3 in DNA: TGTGCCAGCAGCTTAGACTATACCTCCTACAATGAGCAGTTCTTC.

This clonotype turned up a few times. The junction departs from germline at one end; a sequencing error may be responsible. This chain joins TRBV20-1 and TRBJ2-5; 13 nucleotides align to TRBD2. The CDR3 extends over 17 amino acids. Looked up from germline, CDR1 is DFQATT and CDR2 is SNEGSKA (reference sequence). CDR3: CSARGGTSGNVEETQYF. The DNA for the CDR3 is TGCAGTGCCAGAGGGGGGACTAGCGGGAATGTTGAAGAGACCCAGTACTTC.

This clonotype has only a few counts. The gene calls are TRBV7-3 and TRBJ2-3; 12 bases map to TRBD2. The germline V gene has CDR1 SGHTA and CDR2 FQGTGA. CDR3 size: 16 residues. The V segment lost 4 bases and the J segment 5 bases; nucleotides outside the gene matches: 7. CDR3 residues: CASSSQTSGSLDTQYF. CDR3 in DNA: TGTGCCAGCAGCTCCCAGACTAGCGGGAGTCTAGATACGCAGTATTTT.

The rearrangement uses TRBV6-5 and TRBJ2-5; 10 positions match TRBD1. V lost 6 bases to trimming and J lost 5 bases; unmatched junction nucleotides: 6. Germline-derived CDR1 and CDR2 are MNHEY and SVGAGI. CDR3 size: 14 residues. CDR3 amino acids: CASSTDRGLETQYF. The CDR3, as DNA: TGTGCCAGCAGCACAGACAGGGGGCTTGAGACCCAGTACTTC.

This clonotype has just a few counts. The chain combines TRBV9 with TRBJ2-3; 7 positions agree with TRBD2. Germline assignment: CDR1 SGDLS and CDR2 YYNGEE. This CDR3 region has 15 residues. V shed 2 bases and J 2 bases; nucleotides not matched to a gene: 5. The CDR3 region is CASSVASGNTDTQYF. For the CDR3, the DNA is TGTGCCAGCAGCGTCGCTAGCGGAAACACAGATACGCAGTATTTT.

The chain employs TRBV7-2 and TRBJ2-7, with 10 bases fitting TRBD2. V lost 5 bases and J lost 3; bases outside the gene matches: 7. This CDR3 comprises 15 residues. The V gene's germline CDR1 is SGHTA and CDR2 FQGNSA. CDR3 protein: CASSLGLADYYEQYF. The CDR3, as DNA: TGTGCCAGCAGCCTAGGACTAGCGGATTACTACGAGCAGTACTTC.

The chain carries TRBV2 and TRBJ2-1; possibly TRBD2 for D (5 bases). The CDR3 loop spans 16 amino acids. Trimming took off 5 bases at V and 8 bases at J, with 22 bases between the two ends. Per the germline V gene, CDR1 is SNHLY and CDR2 is FYNNEI. This chain's CDR3 is CASSPLGGPPPHEQFF. DNA of the CDR3: TGTGCCAGCAGTCCACTAGGCGGACCACCCCCGCATGAGCAGTTCTTC. The full variable domain, rest sourced from reference TRBV2 and TRBJ2-1, is EPEVTQTPSHQVTQMGQEVILRCVPISNHLYFYWYRQILGQKVEFLVSFYNNEISEKSEIFDDQFSVERPDGSNFTLKIRSTKLEDSAMYFCASSPLGGPPPHEQFFGPGTRLTVL.

A few counts support this clonotype. V usage is TRBV29-1 and J usage is TRBJ2-2; 8 nucleotides agree with TRBD2. The CDR3 extends over 16 amino acids. J was trimmed by 3 bases and V by 5 bases; bases with no gene match: 11. The germline V gene has CDR1 SQVTM and CDR2 ANQGSEA. The DNA of the CDR3 is TGCAGCGTTCCCAGCGGGAGCCCCAGGGACACCGGGGAGCTGTTTTTT. Translation: CSVPSGSPRDTGELFF.

The V gene is TRBV12-3 or TRBV12-4, the J gene TRBJ1-5; D ambiguous. V was shortened by 1 base and J by 1 base, with 11 bases between the two germline ends. The CDR3 is made up of 16 amino acids. DNA for the CDR3: TGTGCCAGCAGTTTAGGCAGAATAGTGAGCAATCAGCCCCAGCATTTT. Amino acid sequence: CASSLGRIVSNQPQHF.

This clonotype has just a few counts. The V and J genes are TRBV27 and TRBJ2-3; TRBD2 is a possible D gene (5 bases). The CDR3 is 14 residues long. The V end was cut by 7 bases, the J end by 9 bases, with 20 bases between. Germline CDR1 is MNHEY and CDR2 is SMNVEV (reference sequence). CDR3 nucleotides: TGTGCCAGCACAGAGAGGGCGGGCCGCAGGACGCAGTATTTT. Residues: CASTERAGRRTQYF.

This chain connects TRBV6-6 to TRBJ2-7, with 7 bases identical to TRBD1. The junction had 13 bases not matched to a gene; V was cut back by 5 bases and J by 6 bases. The CDR3 is made up of 15 amino acids. Germline-derived CDR1 and CDR2 are MNHNY and SVGAGI (reference sequence). The CDR3 here is CASSTCRDSFCEQYF. The CDR3 coding sequence is TGTGCCAGCAGTACATGCCGGGACAGCTTCTGCGAGCAGTACTTC.

This clonotype was picked up a small number of times. The CDR3 is CASSLTAGSQETQYF. The CDR3 DNA reads as TGCGCCAGCAGCTTGACGGCAGGTTCCCAAGAGACCCAGTACTTC. The rearrangement joins TRBV5-1 to TRBJ2-5; no firm D call. The CDR3 is 15 amino acids. Trimming took 1 base from V and 1 from J, leaving 11 bases between them. The germline gives CDR1 SGHRS, CDR2 YFSETQ.

This clonotype was counted a few times. The V and J genes are TRBV3-1 and TRBJ2-1, with unresolved D. Trimming removed 1 base from V and 5 bases from J, with 12 bases in between. CDR3 size: 15 residues. Looked up from germline, CDR1 is LGHDT and CDR2 is YNNKEL (reference sequence). CDR3: CASSQVLVFNNEQFF. CDR3 nucleotides: TGTGCCAGCAGCCAAGTCCTAGTTTTTAACAATGAGCAGTTCTTC.

This clonotype was seen a few times. This rearrangement joins TRBV24-1 to TRBJ1-2; D is perhaps TRBD1 (6 bases). V gave up 5 bases and J gave up 3 bases, with 21 bases separating them. CDR3 size: 17 residues. CDR1 is KGHDR, CDR2 SFDVKD, per germline. Written as DNA, the CDR3 is TGTGCCACCAGTGCACGCCTAGCAGGGGAGAGGGACTATGGCTACACCTTC. Its translation is CATSARLAGERDYGYTF.

This clonotype appeared a few times. This chain connects TRBV29-1 to TRBJ2-7; D gene ambiguous. The CDR3 totals 13 residues. Trimming stripped 7 bases from V and 6 bases from J, with 19 bases between. Germline CDR1 and CDR2: SQVTM and ANQGSEA. This CDR3 is CSARRVQDVEQYF. The CDR3, as DNA: TGCAGCGCCCGTCGGGTGCAGGACGTCGAGCAGTACTTC.

V is TRBV2 and J is TRBJ2-7, with D tentatively TRBD1 (5 bases). The length of the CDR3 is 14 residues. Germline V gives CDR1 SNHLY, CDR2 FYNNEI. The V end lost 6 bases, the J end lost 3 bases, and 15 bases lay between the germline ends. The CDR3 DNA reads TGTGCCAGCAGCCTTGATGGGGCCCACTACGAGCAGTACTTC. Residues: CASSLDGAHYEQYF.